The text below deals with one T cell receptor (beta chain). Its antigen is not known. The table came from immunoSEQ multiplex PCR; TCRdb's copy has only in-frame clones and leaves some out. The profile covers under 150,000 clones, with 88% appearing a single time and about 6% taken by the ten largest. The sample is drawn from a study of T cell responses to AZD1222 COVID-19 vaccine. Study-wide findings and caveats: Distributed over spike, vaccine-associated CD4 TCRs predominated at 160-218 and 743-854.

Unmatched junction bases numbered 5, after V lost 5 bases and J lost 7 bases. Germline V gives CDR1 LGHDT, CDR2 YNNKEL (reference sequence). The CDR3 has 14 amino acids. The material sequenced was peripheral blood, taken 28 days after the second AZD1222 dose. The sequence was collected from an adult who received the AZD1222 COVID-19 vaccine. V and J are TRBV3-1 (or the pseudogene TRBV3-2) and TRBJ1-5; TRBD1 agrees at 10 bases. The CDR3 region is CASSSRDRGQPQHF. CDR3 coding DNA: TGTGCCAGCAGCAGCCGGGACAGGGGACAGCCCCAGCATTTT.